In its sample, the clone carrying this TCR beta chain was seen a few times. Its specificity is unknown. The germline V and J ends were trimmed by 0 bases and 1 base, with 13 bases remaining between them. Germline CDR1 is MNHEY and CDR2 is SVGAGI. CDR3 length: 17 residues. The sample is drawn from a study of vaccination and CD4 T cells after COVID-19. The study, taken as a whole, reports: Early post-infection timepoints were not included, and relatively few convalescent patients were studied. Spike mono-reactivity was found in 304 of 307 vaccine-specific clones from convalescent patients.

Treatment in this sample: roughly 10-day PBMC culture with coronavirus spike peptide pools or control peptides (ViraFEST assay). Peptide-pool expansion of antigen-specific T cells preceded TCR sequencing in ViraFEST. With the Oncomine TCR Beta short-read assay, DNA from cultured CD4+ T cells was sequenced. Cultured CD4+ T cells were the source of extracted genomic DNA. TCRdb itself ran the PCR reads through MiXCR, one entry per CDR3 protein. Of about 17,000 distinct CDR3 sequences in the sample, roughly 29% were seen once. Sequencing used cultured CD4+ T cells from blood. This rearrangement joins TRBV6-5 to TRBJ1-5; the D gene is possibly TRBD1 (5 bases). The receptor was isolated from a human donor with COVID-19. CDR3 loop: CASSYSSPGGSNQPQHF. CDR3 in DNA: TGTGCCAGCAGTTACTCGAGTCCGGGGGGGAGCAATCAGCCCCAGCATTTT.